These 23 T cell receptor beta chains were all obtained from the same sample, sequenced in a study of T cells in Graves' hyperthyroidism and ophthalmopathy. Template material for amplifying TCR beta CDR3 regions consisted of RNA transcripts. Primed by the HTBI set, a first-round RT-PCR was run on the TCR CDR3. TCRdb passed the multiplex PCR reads through MiXCR, listing each CDR3 protein once. The sample consists of hundreds of thousands of distinct CDR3 sequences, around 15% of them appearing once. Sample: blood. Source of these receptors: a woman between 18 and 29 years old with Graves' ophthalmopathy.

The chain joins TRBV30 to TRBJ2-7, with D perhaps matching TRBD2 (6 bases). V lost 3 bases, J lost 4 bases, and 16 bases lay in between. Looked up from germline, CDR1 is GTSNPN and CDR2 is SVGIG (reference sequence). This CDR3 contains 14 residues. The CDR3 nucleotides are TGTGCCTGGAGGGAGGCGGGGAAGATATACGAGCAGTACTTC. This sequence encodes CAWREAGKIYEQYF.

This clonotype has ten or more counts. V usage is TRBV28 and J usage is TRBJ1-1; D perhaps matches TRBD1 (5 bases). Trimming took 10 bases from V and 5 from J, leaving 11 bases between them. Germline-derived CDR1 and CDR2 are MDHEN and SYDVKM. This CDR3 region has 11 residues. The CDR3 loop is CATAEGTEAFF. The CDR3, as DNA: TGTGCCACCGCCGAGGGGACTGAAGCTTTCTTT.

This clonotype came up many times. This chain joins TRBV28 and TRBJ2-3; TRBD2 aligns across 8 bases. This CDR3 is 14 amino acids long. Trimming cost V 8 bases and J 4 bases; bases outside gene matches: 8. Germline V gene sequence: CDR1 MDHEN, CDR2 SYDVKM. CDR3 in amino acids: CASDSGMGPDTQYF. The CDR3, as DNA: TGTGCCAGCGATAGCGGGATGGGCCCAGATACGCAGTATTTT.

This clonotype has at least ten counts. The gene calls are TRBV20-1 and TRBJ2-3, with D maybe TRBD2 (6 bases). Trimming removed 3 bases at V and 1 base at J, with 8 bases between. The germline V gene encodes CDR1 DFQATT and CDR2 SNEGSKA (reference sequence). The CDR3 runs 13 residues. The CDR3 protein is CSARERGTDTQYF. The CDR3 nucleotides read TGCAGTGCTAGGGAGCGGGGCACAGATACGCAGTATTTT.

In the case of this clonotype: This may be a read error: a much more frequent sequence differs by one nucleotide. V and J are TRBV6-2 or TRBV6-3 and TRBJ1-2; 9 positions match TRBD1. This CDR3 contains 15 residues. Germline CDR1 MNHEY, CDR2 SVGEGT. DNA of the CDR3: TGTGCCAGCGGGTTGCGCACAGGGGGCACCTATGGCTACATCTTC. As protein: CASGLRTGGTYGYIF.

There are a few counts of this clonotype. A much larger clone lies one base from this, so it may be a read error. In this CDR3 the conserved last residue, phenylalanine or tryptophan, is missing, so a read error is likely. The chain combines TRBV6-1 with TRBJ1-1, with D uncertain. CDR3 length: 13 residues. Germline V gene lookup returns CDR1 MNHNS and CDR2 SASEGT. V was clipped by 6 bases and J by 1 base, with 9 bases between them. CDR3 residues: CASSNSGNTEAFL. The CDR3 DNA reads TGTGCCAGCAGCAATTCGGGGAACACTGAAGCTTTCCTT.

There are many counts of this clonotype. The V gene is TRBV18, the J gene TRBJ1-2; D might be TRBD1 (6 bases). Germline CDR1 is KGHSH and CDR2 is LQKENI. The CDR3 is 14 amino acids. Trimming took off 2 bases at V and 8 bases at J, with 15 bases between the two ends. The CDR3 DNA sequence: TGTGCCAGCTCACCAAAATCACAGGGAGAAGGCTACACCTTC. Amino acid sequence: CASSPKSQGEGYTF. Full variable domain (outside the CDR3, taken from reference TRBV18 and TRBJ1-2): NAGVMQNPRHLVRRRGQEARLRCSPMKGHSHVYWYRQLPEEGLKFMVYLQKENIIDESGMPKERFSAEFPKEGPSILRIQQVVRGDSAAYFCASSPKSQGEGYTFGSGTRLTVV.

This clonotype was found a few times. This rearrangement joins TRBV18 to TRBJ2-2, with 9 nucleotides matching TRBD1. This CDR3 comprises 16 residues. Germline CDR1 and CDR2: KGHSH and LQKENI. V shed 1 base and J 4 bases; nucleotides not matched to a gene: 4. The CDR3 bases are TGTGCCAGCTCACCACTTGAGACAGGGGGCACCGGGGAGCTGTTTTTT. Protein: CASSPLETGGTGELFF.

V gene TRBV30 combines with J gene TRBJ1-2; 9 bases agree with TRBD1. CDR3 length: 14 residues. The trim removed 3 bases at V and 6 bases at J, leaving 8 bases unmatched. CDR1 is GTSNPN and CDR2 is SVGIG in the germline V gene (reference sequence). The CDR3 loop is CAWSRGQGTHGYTF. CDR3 coding DNA: TGTGCCTGGAGCCGGGGACAGGGAACGCATGGCTACACCTTC.

Many counts were recorded for this clonotype. The chain carries TRBV20-1 and TRBJ2-7, with TRBD2 matching 9 bases. CDR3 length: 13 amino acids. Germline V gene sequence: CDR1 DFQATT, CDR2 SNEGSKA (reference sequence). V lost 2 bases and J lost 6; bases outside the gene matches: 5. Here the CDR3 DNA reads TGCAGTGCTAGAACGCTAGCGGGACCCGAGCAGTACTTC. The encoded protein is CSARTLAGPEQYF.

This clonotype has ten or more counts. This chain connects TRBV6-1 to TRBJ1-1; D gene ambiguous. V gave up 5 bases and J gave up 1 base, with 8 bases separating them. The CDR3 totals 13 residues. Looked up from germline, CDR1 is MNHNS and CDR2 is SASEGT. CDR3 region: CASSRKKNTEAFF. In nucleotides, the CDR3 is TGTGCCAGCAGTAGGAAAAAGAACACTGAAGCTTTCTTT.

This clonotype was counted between two and nine times. The chain carries TRBV28 and TRBJ2-7, with 7 bases that match TRBD1. The CDR3 length is 12 residues. Germline V gene sequence: CDR1 MDHEN, CDR2 SYDVKM. With 11 bases clipped from V and 2 bases from J, the junction kept 6 bases outside the gene matches. CDR3 protein: CAARGPTYEQYF. The CDR3 region has the DNA TGTGCCGCGAGGGGGCCAACCTACGAGCAGTACTTC.

This clonotype was recorded at least ten times. The chain carries TRBV28 and TRBJ1-2, with D hard to call. Trimming stripped 7 bases from V and 3 bases from J, with 18 bases between. This CDR3 is 15 amino acids long. CDR1 and CDR2 from the germline V gene are MDHEN and SYDVKM. CDR3 sequence: CASTTPIHYDYGYTF. DNA of the CDR3: TGTGCCAGCACCACTCCGATCCACTACGACTATGGCTACACCTTC.

In this sample, this clonotype turned up a few times. The CDR3 reads CASTVVGTDEQYF. The CDR3 nucleotides read TGTGCCAGCACCGTGGTAGGGACCGACGAGCAGTACTTC. The chain has TRBV5-4 and TRBJ2-7; D possibly uses TRBD1 or TRBD2 (5 bases each). Trimming shortened V by 6 bases and J by 5 bases, and 15 bases separated the two germline ends. The length of the CDR3 is 13 residues. Germline V lookup: CDR1 SGHNT, CDR2 YYREEE (reference sequence).

A few counts support this clonotype. The chain is built from TRBV5-8 and TRBJ1-3; D gene unclear. The CDR3 is made up of 14 amino acids. V lost 2 bases, J lost 0 bases, and 6 bases lay in between. CDR1 and CDR2 from the germline V gene are SGHTS and YDEGEE. In nucleotides, the CDR3 is TGTGCCAGCAGCTTTGACCGCTCTGGAAACACCATATATTTT. Translated, it gives CASSFDRSGNTIYF.

In this sample, this clonotype turned up many times. The chain uses TRBV25-1 and TRBJ2-3; D ambiguous. Germline-derived CDR1 and CDR2 are MGHDK and SYGVNS. V was shortened by 2 bases and J by 0 bases, with 9 bases between the two germline ends. This CDR3 comprises 15 residues. The CDR3 reads CASSEVKTSTDTQYF. CDR3 nucleotides: TGTGCCAGCAGTGAAGTAAAGACTAGCACAGATACGCAGTATTTT.

At least ten counts were recorded for this clonotype. The chain uses TRBV7-9 and TRBJ1-1; D might be TRBD1 (6 bases). CDR3 length equals 14 residues. The germline V gene has CDR1 SEHNR and CDR2 FQNEAQ (reference sequence). V lost 7 bases, J lost 5 bases, and 17 bases lay in between. The DNA for the CDR3 is TGTGCCAGCACTACTACAGGGCGGGGGACTGAAGCTTTCTTT. It is translated as CASTTTGRGTEAFF.

This clonotype was picked up many times. This chain connects TRBV12-3 or TRBV12-4 to TRBJ2-7; TRBD1 matches at 8 bases. The V gene end was trimmed by 4 bases and the J gene end by 4 bases; junction bases not matched to a gene: 9. The CDR3 has 15 residues. Written as DNA, the CDR3 is TGTGCCAGCAGTTCTGCGGCAGGGGGCGTTTACGAGCAGTACTTC. It codes for CASSSAAGGVYEQYF.

The V gene is TRBV5-1, the J gene TRBJ2-3, with TRBD2 matching 7 bases. The germline V gene has CDR1 SGHRS and CDR2 YFSETQ. The CDR3 has 15 amino acids. After removal of 2 bases from V and 1 base from J, the junction contained 4 bases not matched to a gene. CDR3 sequence: CASSLSSGGTDTQYF. The CDR3 DNA sequence: TGCGCCAGCAGCTTAAGCAGCGGGGGCACAGATACGCAGTATTTT.

The chain combines TRBV4-1 with TRBJ2-6, with 9 bases aligning to TRBD1. J lost 0 bases, V lost 0 bases, and 9 bases had no gene match. CDR1 is MGHRA, CDR2 YSYEKL, per germline. This CDR3 comprises 20 residues. CDR3 sequence: CASSQDRGTGSFSGANVLTF. CDR3 DNA: TGCGCCAGCAGCCAAGATCGAGGGACAGGGTCTTTCTCTGGGGCCAACGTCCTGACTTTC.

This clonotype was counted ten times or more. The rearrangement uses TRBV15 and TRBJ2-7, with a weak D call TRBD1 (5 bases). Germline V gene data show CDR1 as LNHNV and CDR2 as YYDKDF (reference sequence). The CDR3 runs 13 residues. Trimming cost V 1 base and J 3 bases, with 7 bases left between them. The CDR3 nucleotides read TGTGCCACCAGCAGAGCTCAGGGCTACGAGCAGTACTTC. This encodes CATSRAQGYEQYF.

As for this clonotype: It may be a read error: a sequence one base away is much more abundant. Since no conserved phenylalanine or tryptophan closes the CDR3, a read error is the likely cause. The J gene is TRBJ2-2, the V gene TRBV2; D uncertain. The germline gives CDR1 SNHLY, CDR2 FYNNEI. This CDR3 comprises 13 residues. The V end was cut by 1 base, the J end by 1 base, with 1 base between. CDR3 region: CASSEGNTGELFS. DNA for the CDR3: TGTGCCAGCAGTGAAGGGAACACCGGGGAGCTGTTTTCT.

The rearrangement uses TRBV7-9 and TRBJ2-1; 11 bases match TRBD2. This CDR3 region has 15 residues. Trimming removed 3 bases from V and 6 bases from J; junction bases left unmatched: 4. Germline V gene lookup returns CDR1 SEHNR and CDR2 FQNEAQ (reference sequence). The CDR3 region is CASSFSGRVGNEQFF. In DNA form, the CDR3 reads TGTGCCAGCAGCTTTAGCGGGAGGGTCGGCAATGAGCAGTTCTTC.